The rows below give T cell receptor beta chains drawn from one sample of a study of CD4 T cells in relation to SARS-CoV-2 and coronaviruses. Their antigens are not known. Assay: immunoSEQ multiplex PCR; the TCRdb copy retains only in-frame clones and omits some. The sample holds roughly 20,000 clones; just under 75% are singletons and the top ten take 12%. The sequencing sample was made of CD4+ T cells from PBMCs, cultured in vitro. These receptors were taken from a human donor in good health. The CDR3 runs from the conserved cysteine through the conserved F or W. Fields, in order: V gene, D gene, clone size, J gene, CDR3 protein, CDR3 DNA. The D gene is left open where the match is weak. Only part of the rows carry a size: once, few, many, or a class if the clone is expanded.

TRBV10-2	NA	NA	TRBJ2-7	CASSLVQGSYEQYF	TGCGCCAGCAGTTTGGTGCAGGGATCCTACGAGCAGTACTTC
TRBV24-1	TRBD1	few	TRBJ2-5	CATSLGQGLETQYF	TGTGCCACCAGTCTGGGACAGGGCTTGGAGACCCAGTACTTC
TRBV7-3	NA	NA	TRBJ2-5	CASSLLGLGSQETQYF	TGTGCCAGCAGCCTATTGGGATTGGGCAGCCAAGAGACCCAGTACTTC
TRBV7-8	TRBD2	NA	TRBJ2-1	CASSLVSTSGRPLYNEQFF	TGTGCCAGCAGCTTAGTATCGACTAGCGGGAGACCCTTATACAATGAGCAGTTCTTC
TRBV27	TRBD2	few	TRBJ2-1	CASSTSGTWGNEQFF	TGTGCCAGCAGTACAAGCGGGACTTGGGGCAATGAGCAGTTCTTC
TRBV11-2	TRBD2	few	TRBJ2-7	CASSLQDGGVYEQYF	TGTGCCAGCAGCCTACAGGACGGGGGGGTGTACGAGCAGTACTTC
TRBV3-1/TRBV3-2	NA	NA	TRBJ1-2	CASSPLEGSEGYTF	TGTGCCAGCAGCCCACTCGAGGGCTCAGAGGGCTACACCTTC
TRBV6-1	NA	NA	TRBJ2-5	CASSEVGATKPRTQYF	TGTGCCAGCAGTGAAGTCGGGGCAACAAAGCCCAGGACCCAGTACTTC
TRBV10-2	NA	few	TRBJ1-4	CASSVGRARGTNEKLFF	TGCGCCAGCAGTGTTGGCAGGGCGAGGGGAACTAATGAAAAACTGTTTTTT
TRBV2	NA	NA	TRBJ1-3	CASSEAGGNTIYF	TGTGCCAGCAGTGAAGCGGGAGGAAACACCATATATTTT
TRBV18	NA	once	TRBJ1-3	CASSSGSSGNTIYF	TGTGCCAGCTCATCAGGATCTTCTGGAAACACCATATATTTT
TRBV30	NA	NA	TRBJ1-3	CAWSVGGGNTIYF	TGTGCCTGGAGTGTAGGGGGAGGAAACACCATATATTTT
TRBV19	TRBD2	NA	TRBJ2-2	CASSMGLAGNTGELFF	TGTGCCAGTAGTATGGGACTAGCGGGAAACACCGGGGAGCTGTTTTTT
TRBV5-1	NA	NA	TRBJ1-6	CASSLESLSPLHF	TGCGCCAGCAGCTTGGAATCACTATCACCCCTCCACTTT
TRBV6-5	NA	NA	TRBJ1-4	CASNPEGRIDEKLFF	TGTGCCAGCAACCCCGAAGGACGTATCGATGAAAAACTGTTTTTT
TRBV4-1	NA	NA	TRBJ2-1	CASSQDSSSKVDEQFF	TGCGCCAGCAGCCAAGATAGCTCCTCTAAAGTCGATGAGCAGTTCTTC
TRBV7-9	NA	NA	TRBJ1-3	CASSPERLTGNTIYF	TGTGCCAGCAGCCCCGAGAGGCTTACTGGAAACACCATATATTTT
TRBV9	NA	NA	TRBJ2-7	CASSVGLARMDEQYF	TGTGCCAGCAGCGTAGGTTTAGCGAGAATGGACGAGCAGTACTTC
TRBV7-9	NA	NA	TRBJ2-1	CASSSRHNNYNEQFF	TGTGCCAGCAGCTCGAGGCACAACAACTACAATGAGCAGTTCTTC
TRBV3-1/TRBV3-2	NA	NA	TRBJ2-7	CASSQEGSEQYF	TGTGCCAGCAGCCAAGAAGGCTCCGAGCAGTACTTC
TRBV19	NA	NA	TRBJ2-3	CASSIERQGRTDTQYF	TGTGCCAGTAGTATTGAGCGGCAGGGAAGGACAGATACGCAGTATTTT
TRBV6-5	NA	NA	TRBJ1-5	CASSYGLLQPQHF	TGTGCCAGCAGTTACGGGTTGCTTCAGCCCCAGCATTTT
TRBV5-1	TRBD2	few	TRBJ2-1	CASSTITGLAGVKQFF	TGCGCCAGCAGCACAATTACGGGACTAGCGGGGGTAAAGCAGTTCTTC
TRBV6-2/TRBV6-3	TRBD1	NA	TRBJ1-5	CASSHTGVQPQHF	TGTGCCAGCAGTCATACAGGGGTTCAGCCCCAGCATTTT
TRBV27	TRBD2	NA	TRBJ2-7	CASHVAGAYEQYF	TGTGCCAGCCACGTAGCGGGAGCCTACGAGCAGTACTTC
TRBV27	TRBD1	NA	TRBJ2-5	CASSREGTGEETQYF	TGTGCCAGCAGCCGCGAGGGGACAGGTGAAGAGACCCAGTACTTC